This T cell receptor beta chain is drawn from a study of T-cell memory formation after mild COVID-19. Study-level results: Contracting CD4+ clones were located mainly in CM and EM, and CD8+ clones in EMRA.

The CDR3 sequence is 16 residues long. Germline V gives CDR1 SGHTA, CDR2 FQGNSA. V shed 1 base and J 2 bases; nucleotides not matched to a gene: 4. After 5'RACE with constant-segment primers, TCR alpha and TCR beta cDNA libraries carrying sample barcodes and UMIs were obtained. TCRdb used MiXCR to reprocess the 5' RACE reads, holding one entry per CDR3 protein. This sample has about 400,000 distinct CDR3 sequences; about 22% occur once, and the top ten carry about an eighth. Regarding this clonotype: The antigen remains undetermined.

V and J are TRBV7-2 and TRBJ1-1, with 10 bases that match TRBD1. The source is an adult woman who had mild COVID-19 (a few samples of this study predate the infection). Cell type and time point are not known. Input material: PBMCs or a T cell subset sorted from them (not recorded which). CDR3 loop: CASSLVPTGGNTEAFF. The CDR3 nucleotides are TGTGCCAGCAGCTTAGTCCCGACAGGGGGCAACACTGAAGCTTTCTTT.